Following are 27 T cell receptor beta chains from one sample sequenced in a study of blood T cell repertoires in COVID-19. Generated by immunoSEQ multiplex PCR, the TCRdb table keeps only in-frame clones and is missing some. The table shows approximately 320,000 clones, with 65% to 90% occurring only once. The sequenced sample consisted of peripheral blood. The receptors were gathered from a human donor in a cohort sampled during active COVID-19.

The J gene is TRBJ2-1, the V gene TRBV7-8, with TRBD2 matching over 15 bases. Germline assignment: CDR1 SGHVS and CDR2 FQNEAQ. J gave up 7 bases and V 4 bases, and 5 bases lay outside the gene matches. The CDR3 spans 16 residues. CDR3 DNA: TGTGCCAGCAGCTCCCGGACTAGCGGGGGGGCAAATGAGCAGTTCTTC. Its translation: CASSSRTSGGANEQFF.

The chain joins TRBV7-2 to TRBJ2-7, with TRBD2 identical over 12 bases. CDR1 SGHTA and CDR2 FQGNSA come from the germline V gene. The CDR3 contains 14 residues. V gave up 4 bases and J gave up 3 bases; unmatched junction bases: 1. The chain's CDR3 is CASSWGLAGYEQYF. In DNA form, the CDR3 reads TGTGCCAGCAGCTGGGGACTAGCGGGCTACGAGCAGTACTTC.

The V and J genes are TRBV19 and TRBJ2-1, with D possibly matching TRBD1 (6 bases). This CDR3 is 13 amino acids long. The V and J ends lost 7 bases and 7 bases respectively, with 14 bases between them. CDR1 LNHDA and CDR2 SQIVND come from the germline V gene (reference sequence). CDR3 sequence reads: CASKGRGINEQFF. The CDR3 DNA reads as TGTGCCAGTAAGGGCAGGGGAATTAATGAGCAGTTCTTC.

The V call is TRBV19, the J call TRBJ2-2; TRBD1 might be the D (6 bases). The CDR3 has 12 amino acids. Germline CDR1 and CDR2: LNHDA and SQIVND (reference sequence). This CDR3 reads CSIQGRTGELFF. In DNA form, the CDR3 reads TGTTCGATACAGGGAAGGACCGGGGAGCTGTTTTTT.

This sequence joins TRBV6-1 and TRBJ1-5; D is unclear. Germline CDR1 reads MNHNS; CDR2 reads SASEGT. The length of the CDR3 is 15 residues. V was clipped by 2 bases and J by 2 bases, with 10 bases between them. As DNA, the CDR3 is TGTGCCAGCAGTGAATTTGAGGGAGGCAATCAGCCCCAGCATTTT. It yields the protein CASSEFEGGNQPQHF.

The chain employs TRBV2 and TRBJ1-1, with a weak D call TRBD1 (6 bases). Germline lookup yields CDR1 SNHLY and CDR2 FYNNEI. V lost 8 bases and J 5 bases, leaving 21 bases between the germline ends. The CDR3 contains 15 residues. The CDR3 is CASLPQGRETTEAFF. CDR3 DNA sequence: TGTGCCAGCTTACCACAGGGCCGGGAAACGACTGAAGCTTTCTTT.

The chain couples TRBV3-1 (or the pseudogene TRBV3-2) to TRBJ1-2, with TRBD1 matching 11 bases. Germline loops: CDR1 LGHDT, CDR2 YNNKEL (reference sequence). The ends lost 4 bases at V and 1 base at J; junction bases unmatched: 14. The CDR3 covers 19 residues. The chain's CDR3 is CASSPRARTGGVFNYGYTF. Here the CDR3 DNA reads TGTGCCAGCAGCCCCAGAGCCCGGACAGGGGGCGTCTTTAACTATGGCTACACCTTC.

This chain joins TRBV18 and TRBJ2-3; TRBD2 might be the D (6 bases). Germline V CDR1 and CDR2: KGHSH, LQKENI. The V gene lost 4 bases and the J gene lost 4 bases, with 18 bases spanning the gap. CDR3 length: 16 amino acids. This CDR3 is CASSLLAGTPADTQYF. The DNA of the CDR3 is TGTGCCAGCTCACTTCTCGCCGGGACTCCGGCAGATACGCAGTATTTT.

The chain combines TRBV5-1 with TRBJ1-1; D may be TRBD1 (6 bases). CDR1 and CDR2 from the germline V gene are SGHRS and YFSETQ. The CDR3 contains 11 residues. V lost 3 bases and J 8 bases, leaving 8 bases between the germline ends. The CDR3 reads CASSSDSEAFF. The DNA of the CDR3 is TGCGCCAGCAGCTCGGACAGCGAAGCTTTCTTT.

CDR3 nucleotide sequence: TGTGCCACCGGGACAGATTATTCCAACACTGAAGCTTTCTTT. It encodes CATGTDYSNTEAFF. This rearrangement joins TRBV6-5 to TRBJ1-1; 7 nucleotides agree with TRBD1. Trimming cost V 10 bases and J 2 bases; bases outside gene matches: 10. CDR1 and CDR2 from the germline V gene are MNHEY and SVGAGI. CDR3 length: 14 amino acids.

This chain joins TRBV24-1 and TRBJ1-5; 7 bases agree with TRBD1. The CDR3 consists of 15 residues. Germline CDR1 is KGHDR and CDR2 is SFDVKD. The V segment lost 3 bases and the J segment 7 bases; nucleotides outside the gene matches: 8. The DNA for the CDR3 is TGTGCCACCAGTGATCCCCGACAGGGTGACCAGCCCCAGCATTTT. Protein sequence: CATSDPRQGDQPQHF.

The V gene is TRBV10-3, the J gene TRBJ2-5; D remains ambiguous. The germline V and J ends were trimmed by 8 bases and 3 bases, with 13 bases remaining between them. CDR1 is ENHRY, CDR2 SYGVKD, per germline. CDR3 length equals 13 residues. CDR3 sequence: CAIGRGEEETQYF. In nucleotides, the CDR3 is TGTGCCATCGGCAGAGGCGAGGAAGAGACCCAGTACTTC.

The table lists this clone with a few counts. The V gene is TRBV6-1, the J gene TRBJ1-3; TRBD1 aligns across 11 bases. V dropped 2 bases and J dropped 2; count of bases not matched to a gene: 14. The CDR3 consists of 20 residues. Germline V CDR1 and CDR2: MNHNS, SASEGT. CDR3 amino acids: CASSEKPILPGQGAGNTIYF. The CDR3 coding sequence is TGTGCCAGCAGTGAAAAGCCCATCCTACCGGGACAGGGGGCTGGAAACACCATATATTTT.

This clone was counted only a few times. The CDR3 nucleotides are TGTGCCAGCAGTTGGGGACAGGGTCGCAATCAGCCCCAGCATTTT. The encoded protein is CASSWGQGRNQPQHF. The rearrangement joins TRBV6-2 or TRBV6-3 to TRBJ1-5, with 9 bases aligning to TRBD1. Germline-derived CDR1 and CDR2 are MNHEY and SVGEGT. Trimming at V came to 4 bases and at J to 2 bases, leaving 3 bases not matched to a gene. The CDR3 is 15 residues long.

The chain links TRBV24-1 to TRBJ2-3, with 12 bases fitting TRBD1. The CDR3 covers 17 residues. V dropped 5 bases and J dropped 4; count of bases not matched to a gene: 9. CDR1 KGHDR and CDR2 SFDVKD come from the germline V gene. CDR3 sequence reads: CATSAPKGQGAPDTQYF. As DNA, the CDR3 is TGTGCCACCAGTGCCCCAAAGGGACAGGGGGCCCCAGATACGCAGTATTTT.

The rearrangement links TRBV7-3 to TRBJ1-1, with 9 nucleotides matching TRBD1. The CDR3 is made up of 13 amino acids. V gave up 5 bases and J gave up 4 bases; unmatched junction bases: 2. From germline, CDR1 is SGHTA and CDR2 FQGTGA. The CDR3 spells CASSATGGTEAFF. As DNA, the CDR3 is TGTGCCAGCAGCGCGACAGGGGGCACTGAAGCTTTCTTT.

V and J are TRBV12-3 or TRBV12-4 and TRBJ2-7; D may be TRBD2 (5 bases). Trimming shortened V by 3 bases and J by 6 bases, and 9 bases separated the two germline ends. The CDR3 totals 12 residues. The DNA for the CDR3 is TGTGCCAGCAGTTTCGAGGGAAGCGAGCAGTACTTC. Its protein product is CASSFEGSEQYF.

The J gene is TRBJ1-3, the V gene TRBV20-1; D not certain. Trimming took off 7 bases at V and 0 bases at J, with 4 bases between the two ends. The germline V gene has CDR1 DFQATT and CDR2 SNEGSKA (reference sequence). The CDR3 consists of 11 residues. The CDR3 loop reads CSGVSGNTIYF. The CDR3 DNA follows: TGCAGTGGCGTCTCTGGAAACACCATATATTTT.

On this clone: This same CDR3 is encoded by further DNA sequences in the sample. The chain has TRBV19 and TRBJ1-1; no definite D call. This CDR3 comprises 14 residues. Germline V gene data show CDR1 as LNHDA and CDR2 as SQIVND (reference sequence). Trimming took 5 bases from V and 1 from J, leaving 11 bases between them. CDR3 in amino acids: CASSPGLGNTEAFF. For the CDR3, the DNA is TGTGCCAGTAGTCCGGGTCTAGGGAACACTGAAGCTTTCTTT.

The chain uses TRBV19 and TRBJ1-1; D possibly corresponds to TRBD1 (6 bases). V was trimmed by 5 bases and J by 4 bases, leaving 11 bases between them. Germline V gene data show CDR1 as LNHDA and CDR2 as SQIVND (reference sequence). The CDR3 is 13 residues long. The CDR3 DNA follows: TGTGCCAGTAGTCTTACGGACAGCACTGAAGCTTTCTTT. Its protein product is CASSLTDSTEAFF.

The V and J genes are TRBV7-6 and TRBJ1-4; 8 nucleotides line up with TRBD1. This CDR3 is 15 amino acids long. Trimming cost V 5 bases and J 8 bases; bases outside gene matches: 10. Per germline, CDR1 SGHVS and CDR2 FNYEAQ. CDR3 sequence (DNA): TGTGCCAGCAGCCCGACGGGACAGGTGTTGGAAAAACTGTTTTTT. Encoded protein: CASSPTGQVLEKLFF.

The rearrangement uses TRBV15 and TRBJ1-6, with D possibly being TRBD1 (6 bases). From germline, CDR1 is LNHNV and CDR2 YYDKDF (reference sequence). V lost 10 bases and J 6 bases, leaving 16 bases between the germline ends. This CDR3 comprises 14 residues. CDR3 residues: CASQGRGVNSPLHF. CDR3 DNA: TGTGCCAGCCAAGGCAGGGGCGTTAATTCACCCCTCCACTTT.

The chain carries TRBV5-1 and TRBJ1-1; TRBD1 aligns across 10 bases. Looked up from germline, CDR1 is SGHRS and CDR2 is YFSETQ. The CDR3 loop spans 15 amino acids. Trimming removed 3 bases from V and 5 bases from J; junction bases left unmatched: 7. This CDR3 is CASSSPGQGRTEAFF. DNA of the CDR3: TGCGCCAGCAGCTCCCCGGGACAGGGGAGGACTGAAGCTTTCTTT. Combining the CDR3 with reference TRBV5-1 and TRBJ1-1 gives the whole variable domain KAGVTQTPRYLIKTRGQQVTLSCSPISGHRSVSWYQQTPGQGLQFLFEYFSETQRNKGNFPGRFSGRQFSNSRSEMNVSTLELGDSALYLCASSSPGQGRTEAFFGQGTRLTVV.

The V and J genes are TRBV19 and TRBJ1-3, with D unresolved. The CDR3 is 17 residues long. Trimming removed 5 bases at V and 0 bases at J, with 17 bases between. CDR1 is LNHDA and CDR2 is SQIVND in the germline V gene (reference sequence). CDR3 DNA: TGTGCCAGTAGTCCCTCAGCGTCGACCGTCTCTGGAAACACCATATATTTT. This codes for CASSPSASTVSGNTIYF. The full variable domain, with the rest looked up from reference TRBV19 and TRBJ1-3, is DGGITQSPKYLFRKEGQNVTLSCEQNLNHDAMYWYRQDPGQGLRLIYYSQIVNDFQKGDIAEGYSVSREKKESFPLTVTSAQKNPTAFYLCASSPSASTVSGNTIYFGEGSWLTVV.

The rearrangement uses TRBV25-1 and TRBJ1-1; a possible D gene is TRBD1 (5 bases). Germline loops: CDR1 MGHDK, CDR2 SYGVNS. V lost 1 base and J 4 bases, leaving 10 bases between the germline ends. This CDR3 has 14 amino acids. CDR3 sequence (DNA): TGTGCCAGCAGTGAATTTAGGGGATCCACTGAAGCTTTCTTT. Protein: CASSEFRGSTEAFF.

This sequence joins TRBV19 and TRBJ1-1; D is possibly TRBD1 (6 bases). V lost 6 bases to trimming and J lost 2 bases, with 10 bases between them. Per the germline V gene, CDR1 is LNHDA and CDR2 is SQIVND (reference sequence). The CDR3 spans 13 residues. The CDR3: CASSGTPNTEAFF. For the CDR3, the DNA is TGTGCCAGTAGCGGGACACCAAACACTGAAGCTTTCTTT.

This chain connects TRBV15 to TRBJ2-6; perhaps TRBD2 as D (6 bases). The ends were cut back, 7 bases at V and 2 bases at J, with 12 bases in the middle. CDR3 length: 15 amino acids. From germline, CDR1 is LNHNV and CDR2 YYDKDF (reference sequence). CDR3 region: CATMARGTGANVLTF. The CDR3 region has the DNA TGTGCCACCATGGCACGGGGGACTGGGGCCAACGTCCTGACTTTC.